This T cell receptor beta chain comes out of a study of CD8+CD57+ T cells in acquired aplastic anemia (dated by TCRdb to about 2018). Some background on the complete study: Extracted DNA from sorted CD4+ and CD8+ cells averaged around 3.3 ug, ranging from roughly 0.19 to 27.4 ug. A CD8+CD57+ expansion meant a frequency higher than the mean frequency seen in healthy subjects.

In this sample, this clonotype turned up many times. Its recognized antigen is unknown. No much larger clone is present one base from it, and per-base qualities are unavailable. Patients chosen for sequencing had shown expansion of CD8+CD57+ cells by flow cytometry. Severe acquired aplastic anemia was diagnosed in all patients according to International Study of Aplastic Anemia and Agranulocytosis and Camitta criteria. No patient had received any therapy when blood was sampled. TCR repertoires of sorted CD4+ and CD8+ blood T cells from severe aplastic anemia patients and healthy subjects were deep-sequenced in the study. Patients were enrolled in the USA under clinicaltrials.gov protocols 00001620, 01623167, 00001397, 00071045, 00081523 and 00961064. Ficoll-Paque density gradient centrifugation was used to isolate peripheral blood mononuclear cells. CD4+ and CD8+ T cells were sorted by FACS or magnetic beads before DNA extraction.

The research as a whole found: Around 30 CD8+ CDR3 sequences were shared between patients and controls but appeared highly expressed in patients and within their immunodominant clones. CD8+ Simpson's diversity did not differ significantly between patients and healthy controls (P=0.060).

Including cysteine and phenylalanine, the CDR3 has 13 amino acids. Just the 39-base CDR3 DNA is kept, in frame starting at base 1. Sequences LNHDA (CDR1) and SQIVND (CDR2) are obtained from the germline V gene (reference sequence). At the junction V is shortened by 5 bases and J by 4 bases, with 11 bases in between. TCR beta VDJ combination and CDR3 sequence profiling used genomic DNA as the template. An Illumina HiSeq 2000 was the platform used for TCR repertoire sequencing. Per the original workflow: TRBV/TRBJ rearrangement plots, CDR3 size and DJ length profiles, and Simpson's diversity index were used to assess repertoires. The most abundant DNA sequence in the deep sequencing data was taken as the immunodominant clone. CDR3 amino acid sequences were checked for sharing across subjects and were also compared against the VDJdb database and published repertoires. Starting from the raw public reads, TCRdb applied fastp trimming at Q25, assembled clones with MiXCR and retained in-frame beta chains. Identical CDR3 protein sequences are pooled into one entry, listed with their most common genes and DNA. The V and J calls reflect TCRdb's pipeline rather than the authors' work. A total of hundreds of thousands of distinct CDR3 sequences appear in this sample, roughly 34% of them only once. The ten largest clones add up to approximately 0.82% of the sample.

Sequenced sample: sorted CD4+, CD8+, or CD8+CD57+ T cells (not recorded which) from PBMCs. The rearranged segments are TRBV19 and TRBJ1-1; tentative D gene TRBD1, with 5 bases matching. The TCR was taken from a human donor with aplastic anemia. The sequenced DNA is TGTGCCAGTAGTTTTGGGGGAACCACTGAAGCTTTCTTT. This sequence encodes CASSFGGTTEAFF.